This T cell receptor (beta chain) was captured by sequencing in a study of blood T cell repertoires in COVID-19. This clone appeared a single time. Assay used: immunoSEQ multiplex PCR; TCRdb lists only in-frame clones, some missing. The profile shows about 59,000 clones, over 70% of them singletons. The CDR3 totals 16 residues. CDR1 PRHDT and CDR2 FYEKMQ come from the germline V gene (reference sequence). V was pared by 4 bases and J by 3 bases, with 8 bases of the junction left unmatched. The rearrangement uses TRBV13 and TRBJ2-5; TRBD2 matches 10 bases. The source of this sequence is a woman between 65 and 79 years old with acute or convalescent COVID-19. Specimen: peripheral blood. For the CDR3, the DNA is TGTGCCAGCAGCTCGGAAGCGGGGGGGACGAAAGAGACCCAGTACTTC. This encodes CASSSEAGGTKETQYF.